A selection of T cell receptor beta chains follows, all from one sample in a study of cytomegalovirus exposure and HLA in healthy donors. Profiled with immunoSEQ multiplex PCR; TCRdb holds only in-frame clones, not every one. The sample lists about 140,000 clones, under 90% occurring once. Sequencing used PBMCs. Every receptor here comes from a man aged 35-49 years in good health and CMV-seronegative. Both conserved end residues are part of each CDR3. Each record gives: V gene, D gene, J gene, CDR3 protein. A D gene is named only where the DNA matches it firmly.

>TRBV18|.|TRBJ1-6
CASAPVATGSPLHF
>TRBV19|.|TRBJ2-1
CASSIETAVIAREQFF
>TRBV6-5|.|TRBJ1-2
CASSYTAVGYGYTF
>TRBV7-8|TRBD1|TRBJ2-3
CASSSRDRSTDTQYF
>TRBV6-5|TRBD1|TRBJ1-5
CASSRQGGDQPQHF
>TRBV6-5|.|TRBJ1-2
CASRTDKGYGYTF
>TRBV5-1|TRBD2|TRBJ2-1
CASSPGLDLGEQFF
>TRBV19|TRBD1|TRBJ2-7
CASSKTGGTWNEQYF
>TRBV6-1|.|TRBJ2-7
CASSVQTGTEQYF
>TRBV5-8|.|TRBJ2-2
CASSPGMPNTGELFF
>TRBV7-8|.|TRBJ1-3
CASSRSRGNSGNTIYF
>TRBV7-2|TRBD1|TRBJ1-5
CASSLVGQQNQPQHF
>TRBV11-2|TRBD1|TRBJ1-1
CASSPRGRVTEAFF
>TRBV6-1|.|TRBJ1-2
CAFQTGGGTKGYTF
>TRBV11-2|.|TRBJ1-1
CASSLDREPTEAFF
>TRBV5-1|.|TRBJ1-5
CASSTTGIDQPQHF
>TRBV9|TRBD1|TRBJ1-4
CASSVLGQGREKLFF
>TRBV19|TRBD1|TRBJ2-1
CASSIDVSRGEQFF
>TRBV9|TRBD1|TRBJ1-2
CASSAGTGTGLSYGYTF
>TRBV10-3|.|TRBJ2-7
CAISEGQPYEQYF
>TRBV6-5|TRBD1|TRBJ2-3
CASSSRDRGIGTQYF
>TRBV28|TRBD1|TRBJ1-2
CASRTPPGQGDYGYTF
>TRBV5-1|TRBD1|TRBJ1-2
CASSYLQGTANYGYTF
>TRBV13|TRBD1|TRBJ1-5
CASSAGTARNQPQHF
>TRBV19|.|TRBJ2-5
CASSNEGQTQYF
>TRBV7-8|.|TRBJ1-5
CASSLGQFNQPQHF
>TRBV27|.|TRBJ1-6
CASSWRNSPLHF
>TRBV5-5|TRBD2|TRBJ2-5
CASSPSGLAGGQRTQYF
>TRBV14|.|TRBJ1-4
CASSPYGGVEKLFF
>TRBV9|TRBD2|TRBJ2-2
CASSFKTSAGELFF
>TRBV6-1|TRBD2|TRBJ2-3
CASSDLGGGPPKDTQYF
>TRBV29-1|TRBD1|TRBJ1-2
CSVIDPGQGRGGYTF
>TRBV10-2|TRBD2|TRBJ2-2
CASSESKLAGVTGELFF
>TRBV11-2|.|TRBJ1-6
CASSLERTPSSYNSPLHF
>TRBV7-9|TRBD1|TRBJ2-5
CASSLGGTGEQETQYF
>TRBV2|.|TRBJ1-1
CASSENGRTNTEAFF
>TRBV5-1|.|TRBJ1-1
CASSLRWRGTPNTDGAFF
>TRBV4-2|.|TRBJ2-2
CASSQGPGELFF
>TRBV19|.|TRBJ1-5
CATKQGRYSNQPQHF
>TRBV30|TRBD2|TRBJ2-7
CAWSVGGRGGRRSYEQYF
>TRBV19|.|TRBJ2-4
CASSTDDRLAKNIQYF
>TRBV2|.|TRBJ1-5
CASSEDAGGNQPQHF
>TRBV5-7|.|TRBJ2-7
CASSFRPYEQYF
>TRBV14|TRBD2|TRBJ2-3
CASSHYSGGAVDTQYF
>TRBV4-3|.|TRBJ1-4
CASSQDVGNMRVKLFF
>TRBV7-9|.|TRBJ1-5
CASSLGSRVYQPQHF
>TRBV4-1|TRBD2|TRBJ2-7
CASSQERGEASGYYEQYF
>TRBV30|.|TRBJ2-2
CAWKSANVLTGELFF
>TRBV6-6|.|TRBJ1-1
CASSKTGSTTEAFF
>TRBV28|.|TRBJ1-1
CASTNLQGGTEAFF
>TRBV5-5|.|TRBJ1-5
CASSLFTSGDQPQHF
>TRBV12-5|.|TRBJ2-5
CASGLARDFQETQYF
>TRBV7-2|.|TRBJ1-5
CASSFGAVNQPQHF
>TRBV5-4|TRBD2|TRBJ2-1
CASSLPQRGEQFF
>TRBV6-6|TRBD2|TRBJ2-1
CASTSAGGLGNEQFF
>TRBV11-3|.|TRBJ2-7
CASSLISTSYEQYF
>TRBV27|TRBD1|TRBJ2-7
CASSLITGVLGEQYF
>TRBV18|TRBD1|TRBJ2-4
CASSPEVGTEYF
>TRBV14|.|TRBJ1-1
CASSPRRGTEAFF
>TRBV5-6|TRBD1|TRBJ1-1
CASSHAGTVKMNTEAFF